This T cell receptor beta chain was recorded in a study of blood T cell repertoires in COVID-19. CDR1 and CDR2 from the germline V gene are MNHEY and SVGAGI. With 8 bases clipped from V and 3 bases from J, the junction kept 7 bases outside the gene matches. The CDR3 spans 14 residues. Sequencing was performed with immunoSEQ multiplex PCR; in TCRdb, only in-frame clones are kept and a portion is missing. This sample has around 19,000 clones, with about 90% found just once. This receptor was identified in a human donor in a cohort sampled during active COVID-19. The material sequenced was peripheral blood. The chain carries TRBV6-5 and TRBJ2-5, with TRBD2 matching over 9 bases. The CDR3 protein is CASLSGRIKETQYF. CDR3 in DNA: TGTGCCAGCCTTAGCGGGAGAATCAAAGAGACCCAGTACTTC.